This TCR beta chain was sequenced during a study of early T cells in non-severe SARS-CoV-2 infection. For the study at large: With bulk RNA from unsorted whole blood as input, sequencing yielded unpaired chains. Overall study findings and caveats: VDJdb matches were skewed toward anti-spike CD8 T cell responses.

This clonotype was seen a handful of times. Its target is unknown. J was trimmed by 2 bases and V by 2 bases; bases with no gene match: 3. This CDR3 region has 14 residues. The germline V gene encodes CDR1 GTSNPN and CDR2 SVGIG (reference sequence). From the 5' RACE reads, TCRdb called clonotypes with MiXCR, one entry per CDR3 protein. The data contain 75,000 to 80,000 distinct CDR3 sequences, about 16% of them seen just once; the ten biggest clones take up 2.9%. The specimen was whole blood. This TCR was recovered from an adult who was a healthcare worker with PCR-confirmed SARS-CoV-2 infection or an uninfected control (not recorded which). This rearrangement joins TRBV30 to TRBJ1-2; TRBD1 agrees at 9 bases. CDR3 DNA sequence: TGTGCCTGGAGTAGAACAGGGGGCAACTATGGCTACACCTTC. Encoded protein: CAWSRTGGNYGYTF.